The rows below give T cell receptor beta chains drawn from one sample of a study of shared clonotypes between healthy human individuals. Only in-frame clones appear in the TCRdb table, and some are missing; sequencing was by immunoSEQ multiplex PCR. The sample has approximately 980,000 clones, less than 85% seen once. Sequencing was done on a sample of memory CD4+ T cells sorted from blood. The receptors come from a man aged 18-30 years in good health. CDR3s include the opening cysteine and the closing phenylalanine or tryptophan. Each record gives: clone size, V gene, J gene, D gene, CDR3 protein, CDR3 DNA. A D gene is named only where the DNA matches it firmly. Clone size is not always given. Where it is, it says once, few, many or a class for expanded clones.

>.|TRBV25-1|TRBJ1-2|TRBD1
CASSNKQGADYGYTF
TGTGCCAGCAGCAACAAACAGGGGGCTGACTATGGCTACACCTTC
>.|TRBV19|TRBJ2-1|TRBD2
CASSIAASGAYNEQFF
TGTGCCAGTAGTATAGCCGCTAGCGGGGCCTACAATGAGCAGTTCTTC
>.|TRBV5-6|TRBJ2-3|.
CASSLTSVGDTQYF
TGTGCCAGCAGCTTAACCTCGGTCGGGGATACGCAGTATTTT
>.|TRBV9|TRBJ1-6|TRBD1
CASSEGQGLYNSPLHF
TGTGCCAGCAGCGAGGGACAGGGTCTTTATAATTCACCCCTCCACTTT
>.|TRBV18|TRBJ1-2|TRBD1
CASSPGTDDYGYTF
TGTGCCAGCTCTCCCGGGACAGATGACTATGGCTACACCTTC
>many|TRBV30|TRBJ1-2|.
CASDPGRYGYTF
TGTGCCTCAGACCCGGGTAGATATGGCTACACCTTC
>.|TRBV2|TRBJ2-3|.
CASRGSADTQYF
TGTGCCAGCAGGGGGAGTGCAGATACGCAGTATTTT
>.|TRBV10-1|TRBJ2-2|.
CASSAIQGYGELFF
TGCGCCAGCAGCGCCATACAGGGATACGGGGAGCTGTTTTTT
>.|TRBV20-1|TRBJ1-2|TRBD1
CSATGTGDYTF
TGCAGTGCTACCGGGACAGGGGACTACACCTTC
>.|TRBV2|TRBJ1-3|TRBD1
CASSPDRGSGNTIYF
TGTGCCAGCAGTCCGGACAGGGGCTCTGGAAACACCATATATTTT
>many|TRBV5-1|TRBJ1-4|.
CASSLAGVRNEKLFF
TGCGCCAGCAGCTTGGCCGGGGTAAGGAATGAAAAACTGTTTTTT
>.|TRBV27|TRBJ2-7|.
CASSFQGSEQYF
TGTGCCAGCAGTTTCCAGGGGAGCGAGCAGTACTTC
>once|TRBV6-5|TRBJ1-1|.
CASSYGGLRDTEAFF
TGTGCCAGCAGTTATGGGGGGTTGAGGGACACTGAAGCTTTCTTT
>.|TRBV2|TRBJ1-1|TRBD1
CASSLRQGNTEAFF
TGTGCCAGCAGTTTAAGACAGGGGAACACTGAAGCTTTCTTT
>.|TRBV6-6|TRBJ2-7|.
CASSTTVSYEQYF
TGTGCCAGCAGCACGACAGTGTCCTACGAGCAGTACTTC
>.|TRBV7-2|TRBJ2-5|.
CASSLAGETQYF
TGTGCCAGCAGCTTAGCGGGAGAGACCCAGTACTTC
>few|TRBV7-9|TRBJ2-7|.
CASSLEVVGAPYEQYF
TGTGCCAGCAGCTTAGAGGTAGTGGGGGCTCCCTACGAGCAGTACTTC
>.|TRBV10-3|TRBJ2-5|.
CAISDGRVGETQYF
TGTGCCATCAGTGACGGACGGGTCGGGGAGACCCAGTACTTC
>.|TRBV29-1|TRBJ2-6|.
CSVFLSGANVLTF
TGCAGCGTTTTCTTATCTGGGGCCAACGTCCTGACTTTC
>.|TRBV7-2|TRBJ2-7|TRBD2
CASSLFRGGNEQYF
TGTGCCAGCAGTCTTTTCCGGGGGGGCAACGAGCAGTACTTC
>.|TRBV7-8|TRBJ1-1|.
CASSLARLSMNTEAFF
TGTGCCAGCAGCTTAGCGCGACTATCTATGAACACTGAAGCTTTCTTT